These 17 T cell receptor beta chains originate from one sample sequenced in a study of response to subunit inactivated influenza vaccine. MiXCR was run by TCRdb on the RT-PCR reads, yielding one entry per CDR3 protein. There are about 500,000 distinct CDR3 sequences in the sample; approximately 15% occur only once, and around 3% lies in the top ten. The sequenced sample was CD4+ T cells sorted from PBMCs, obtained less than 30 months after vaccination. These receptors were obtained from a man in his fifties or sixties who received an inactivated influenza vaccine.

This clonotype turned up a few times. This chain joins TRBV6-1 and TRBJ1-5; 7 nucleotides match TRBD1. Germline V gives CDR1 MNHNS, CDR2 SASEGT. The CDR3 has 17 residues. The junction had 11 bases not matched to a gene; V was cut back by 6 bases and J by 0 bases. The CDR3 region is CASRPGTARDSNQPQHF. CDR3 sequence (DNA): TGTGCCAGCAGACCCGGGACAGCCAGAGATAGCAATCAGCCCCAGCATTTT.

The CDR3 coding sequence is TGTGCCAGCAGTTGGGACCGGGACAGGGTTGCTGCGTACGAGCAGTACTTC. Translation: CASSWDRDRVAAYEQYF. The V and J genes are TRBV6-2 or TRBV6-3 and TRBJ2-7; 9 bases line up with TRBD1. V lost 4 bases to trimming and J lost 4 bases; unmatched junction nucleotides: 14. The CDR3 extends over 17 amino acids. Germline V gene sequence: CDR1 MNHEY, CDR2 SVGEGT.

The sample holds a few counts of this clonotype. This rearrangement joins TRBV7-2 to TRBJ2-2, with 9 bases that match TRBD1. This CDR3 contains 14 residues. V dropped 5 bases and J dropped 6; count of bases not matched to a gene: 4. Germline loops: CDR1 SGHTA, CDR2 FQGNSA. In DNA, the CDR3 is TGTGCCAGCAGCACCGGGACAGGGCCCGGGGAGCTGTTTTTT. It yields the protein CASSTGTGPGELFF.

This chain links TRBV5-1 with TRBJ1-2; D not certain. The CDR3 is 13 amino acids. Trimming removed 4 bases at V and 3 bases at J, with 10 bases between. CDR1 and CDR2 (germline): SGHRS, YFSETQ. The CDR3 nucleotides read TGCGCCAGCAGCCCTTGGGCGGACTATGGCTACACCTTC. Its translation is CASSPWADYGYTF.

This clonotype came up many times. This chain uses TRBV20-1 with TRBJ2-5, with TRBD1 identical over 7 bases. The germline CDR1 and CDR2 sequences are DFQATT and SNEGSKA (reference sequence). The CDR3 is 14 amino acids. With 3 bases clipped from V and 5 bases from J, the junction kept 9 bases outside the gene matches. CDR3 amino acids: CSASLGQLGETQYF. The CDR3 nucleotides are TGCAGTGCTAGTCTGGGACAGTTGGGGGAGACCCAGTACTTC.

The chain joins TRBV5-1 to TRBJ1-2, with 8 bases matching TRBD1. V trimming: 4 bases; J trimming: 8 bases; junction bases outside the gene matches: 10. Looked up from germline, CDR1 is SGHRS and CDR2 is YFSETQ. The CDR3 has 14 residues. CDR3 coding DNA: TGCGCCAGCAGCCGAGACAGGGGTTCGGGCGGCTACACCTTC. This encodes CASSRDRGSGGYTF.

A few counts support this clonotype. The gene calls are TRBV28 and TRBJ2-1; 9 bases are a match to TRBD2. The trim removed 1 base at V and 4 bases at J, leaving 5 bases unmatched. This CDR3 is 16 amino acids long. Germline-derived CDR1 and CDR2 are MDHEN and SYDVKM. The CDR3 sequence is CASSLSSSGMYNEQFF. The DNA of the CDR3 is TGTGCCAGCAGTTTATCGTCTAGCGGGATGTACAATGAGCAGTTCTTC.

This clonotype has a handful of counts. The chain couples TRBV7-2 to TRBJ2-7; D possibly corresponds to TRBD1 (5 bases). CDR1 is SGHTA and CDR2 is FQGNSA in the germline V gene. The CDR3 extends over 13 amino acids. V lost 2 bases to trimming and J lost 6 bases, with 11 bases between them. CDR3 sequence reads: CASSLSPRAEQYF. In DNA form, the CDR3 reads TGTGCCAGCAGCTTAAGTCCCAGGGCCGAGCAGTACTTC.

This clonotype appeared a few times. This chain links TRBV4-2 with TRBJ2-3, with D uncertain. Germline-derived CDR1 and CDR2 are LGHNA and YNFKEQ. The CDR3 length is 12 residues. The ends were cut back, 0 bases at V and 8 bases at J, with 6 bases in the middle. As DNA, the CDR3 is TGTGCCAGCAGCCAAGACGGACCTACGCAGTATTTT. This translates into CASSQDGPTQYF.

This clonotype was detected only a few times. The chain combines TRBV28 with TRBJ2-7; 7 bases fit TRBD2. After removal of 3 bases from V and 3 bases from J, the junction contained 2 bases not matched to a gene. This CDR3 is 13 amino acids long. Looked up from germline, CDR1 is MDHEN and CDR2 is SYDVKM. The CDR3 nucleotides read TGTGCCAGCAGTTTTTCGGGGGGCTACGAGCAGTACTTC. Its protein is CASSFSGGYEQYF.

In DNA, the CDR3 is TGCGCCAGCAGCTTGCTGATTCCCGGAGGGGACGAGCAGTACTTC. This codes for CASSLLIPGGDEQYF. The chain links TRBV5-1 to TRBJ2-7; D possibly corresponds to TRBD2 (6 bases). The CDR3 spans 15 residues. Germline V gene lookup returns CDR1 SGHRS and CDR2 YFSETQ. The V gene lost 1 base and the J gene lost 5 bases, with 16 bases spanning the gap.

In this sample, this clonotype turned up a few times. The chain links TRBV5-4 to TRBJ2-7, with 7 positions matching TRBD1. Looked up from germline, CDR1 is SGHNT and CDR2 is YYREEE (reference sequence). V trimming: 4 bases; J trimming: 0 bases; junction bases outside the gene matches: 7. The CDR3 runs 15 residues. CDR3 DNA: TGTGCCAGCAGCACCCCCAGACAGGGCTCCTACGAGCAGTACTTC. Encoded protein: CASSTPRQGSYEQYF. The full variable domain, with the rest looked up from reference TRBV5-4 and TRBJ2-7, is ETGVTQSPTHLIKTRGQQVTLRCSSQSGHNTVSWYQQALGQGPQFIFQYYREEENGRGNFPPRFSGLQFPNYSSELNVNALELDDSALYLCASSTPRQGSYEQYFGPGTRLTVT.

The chain couples TRBV5-1 to TRBJ2-7; 7 positions match TRBD1. Germline-derived CDR1 and CDR2 are SGHRS and YFSETQ. After removal of 4 bases from V and 3 bases from J, the junction contained 7 bases not matched to a gene. The CDR3 spans 14 residues. As DNA, the CDR3 is TGCGCCAGCAGCGGGGGACAGCAGATCTACGAGCAGTACTTC. It yields the protein CASSGGQQIYEQYF.

In the case of this clonotype: Because it lacks the conserved phenylalanine or tryptophan at the end, this CDR3 is likely a read error. The chain has TRBV4-2 and TRBJ2-2; 10 bases map to TRBD2. There are 16 residues in the CDR3. Trimming cost V 0 bases and J 5 bases; bases outside gene matches: 3. CDR1 and CDR2 (germline): LGHNA, YNFKEQ. CDR3 in amino acids: CASSQDSSGRTGELFL. The CDR3, as DNA: TGTGCCAGCAGCCAAGATTCTAGCGGGAGAACCGGGGAGCTGTTTCTT.

The chain links TRBV20-1 to TRBJ2-5; possibly TRBD2 for D (6 bases). The CDR3 has 13 amino acids. From germline, CDR1 is DFQATT and CDR2 SNEGSKA (reference sequence). Trimming removed 7 bases at V and 11 bases at J, with 23 bases between. The DNA for the CDR3 is TGCAGTGTCAGTCAAGGGACTGGGCGCCCTCAGTACTTC. Amino acids: CSVSQGTGRPQYF.

The table lists this clonotype with a few counts. The rearrangement links TRBV7-2 to TRBJ1-5; D gene unclear. Germline values: CDR1 SGHTA, CDR2 FQGNSA. The germline V and J ends were trimmed by 2 bases and 0 bases, with 8 bases remaining between them. The CDR3 contains 15 residues. For the CDR3, the DNA is TGTGCCAGCAGCTTACAGACCTATAGCAATCAGCCCCAGCATTTT. Amino acids: CASSLQTYSNQPQHF.

This sequence joins TRBV20-1 and TRBJ2-3; 7 bases are a match to TRBD2. CDR3 length: 16 amino acids. J was trimmed by 0 bases and V by 0 bases; bases with no gene match: 6. CDR1 is DFQATT, CDR2 SNEGSKA, per germline (reference sequence). The CDR3 DNA reads as TGCAGTGCTAGAGAGTGGGCGGGGGTCAGCACAGATACGCAGTATTTT. It is translated as CSAREWAGVSTDTQYF.